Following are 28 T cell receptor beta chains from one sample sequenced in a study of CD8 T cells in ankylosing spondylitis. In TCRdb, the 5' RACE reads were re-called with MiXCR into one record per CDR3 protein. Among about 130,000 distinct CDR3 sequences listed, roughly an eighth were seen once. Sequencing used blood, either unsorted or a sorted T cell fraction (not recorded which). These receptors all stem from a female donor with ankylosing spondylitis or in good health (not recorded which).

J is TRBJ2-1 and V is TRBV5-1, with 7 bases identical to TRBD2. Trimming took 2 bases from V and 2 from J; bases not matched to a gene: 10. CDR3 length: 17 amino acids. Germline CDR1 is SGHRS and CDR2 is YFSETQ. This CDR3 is CASSLPRRGGPYNEQFF. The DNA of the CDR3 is TGCGCCAGCAGCTTACCGAGGCGCGGGGGACCCTACAATGAGCAGTTCTTC.

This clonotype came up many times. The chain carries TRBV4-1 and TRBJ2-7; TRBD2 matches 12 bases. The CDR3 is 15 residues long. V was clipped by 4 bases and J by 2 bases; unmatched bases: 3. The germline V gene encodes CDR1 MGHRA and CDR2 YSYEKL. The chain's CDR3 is CASSLLAGGPYEQYF. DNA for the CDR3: TGCGCCAGCAGCCTACTAGCGGGAGGTCCCTACGAGCAGTACTTC.

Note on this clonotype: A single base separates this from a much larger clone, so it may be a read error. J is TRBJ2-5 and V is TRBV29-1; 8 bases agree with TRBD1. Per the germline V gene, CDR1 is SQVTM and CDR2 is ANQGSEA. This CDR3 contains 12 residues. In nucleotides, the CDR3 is TGCAGCGTTAAGGACAGGGAGGAGACCCGGTACTTC. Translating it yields CSVKDREETRYF. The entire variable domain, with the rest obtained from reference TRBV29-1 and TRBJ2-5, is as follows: SAVISQKPSRDICQRGTSLTIQCQVDSQVTMMFWYRQQPGQSLTLIATANQGSEATYESGFVIDKFPISRPNLTFSTLTVSNMSPEDSSIYLCSVKDREETRYFGPGTRLLVL.

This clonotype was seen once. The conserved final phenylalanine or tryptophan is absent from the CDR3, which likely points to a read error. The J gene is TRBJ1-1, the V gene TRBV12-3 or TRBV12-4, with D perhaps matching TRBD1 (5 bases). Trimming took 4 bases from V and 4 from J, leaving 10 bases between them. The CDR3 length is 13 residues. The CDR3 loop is CASSSGVFTEAFL. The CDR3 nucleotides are TGTGCCAGCAGTTCGGGGGTTTTCACTGAAGCTTTCCTT.

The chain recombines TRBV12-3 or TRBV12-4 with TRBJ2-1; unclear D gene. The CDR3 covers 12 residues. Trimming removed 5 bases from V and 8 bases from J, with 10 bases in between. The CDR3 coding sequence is TGTGCCAGCAGTCGTGCCGAGTATGAGCAGTTCTTC. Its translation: CASSRAEYEQFF.

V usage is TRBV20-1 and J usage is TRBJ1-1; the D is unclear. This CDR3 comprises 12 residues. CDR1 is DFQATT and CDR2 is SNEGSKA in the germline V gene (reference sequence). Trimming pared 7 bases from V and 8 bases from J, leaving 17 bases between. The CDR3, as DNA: TGCAGTGGTGGTGGTATCCCTCAGGAAGCTTTCTTT. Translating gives CSGGGIPQEAFF.

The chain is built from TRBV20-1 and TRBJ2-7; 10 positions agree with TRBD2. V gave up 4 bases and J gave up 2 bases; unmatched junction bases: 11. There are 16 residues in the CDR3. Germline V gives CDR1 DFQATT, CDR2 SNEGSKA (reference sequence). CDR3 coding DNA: TGCAGTGCTACCTCCGTCCTAGCGGGAGAGACCTACGAGCAGTACTTC. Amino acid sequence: CSATSVLAGETYEQYF.

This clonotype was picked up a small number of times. The CDR3 protein is CASRRGGRTDTQYF. CDR3 DNA: TGTGCCAGCAGGAGGGGGGGACGGACAGATACGCAGTATTTT. J is TRBJ2-3 and V is TRBV7-2; perhaps TRBD2 as D (7 bases). Per germline, CDR1 SGHTA and CDR2 FQGNSA. V lost 6 bases, J lost 3 bases, and 13 bases lay in between. The CDR3 loop spans 14 amino acids.

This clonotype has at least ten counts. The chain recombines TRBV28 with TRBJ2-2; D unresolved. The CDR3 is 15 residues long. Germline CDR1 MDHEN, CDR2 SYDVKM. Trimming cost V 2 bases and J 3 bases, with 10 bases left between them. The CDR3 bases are TGTGCCAGCAGTTTAGTAGCCGTGGACACCGGGGAGCTGTTTTTT. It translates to CASSLVAVDTGELFF. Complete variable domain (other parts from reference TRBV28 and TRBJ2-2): DVKVTQSSRYLVKRTGEKVFLECVQDMDHENMFWYRQDPGLGLRLIYFSYDVKMKEKGDIPEGYSVSREKKERFSLILESASTNQTSMYLCASSLVAVDTGELFFGEGSRLTVL.

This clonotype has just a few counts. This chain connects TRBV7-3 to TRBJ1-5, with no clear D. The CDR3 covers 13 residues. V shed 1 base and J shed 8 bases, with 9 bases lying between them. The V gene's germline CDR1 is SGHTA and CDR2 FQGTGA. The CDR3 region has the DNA TGTGCCAGCAGCTTAATGCTGGGTGAGCCCCAGCATTTT. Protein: CASSLMLGEPQHF.

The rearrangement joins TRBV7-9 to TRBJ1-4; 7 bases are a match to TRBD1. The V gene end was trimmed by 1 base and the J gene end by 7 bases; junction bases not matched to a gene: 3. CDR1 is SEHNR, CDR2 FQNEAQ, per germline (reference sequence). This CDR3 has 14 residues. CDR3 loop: CASSLEGGLEKLFF. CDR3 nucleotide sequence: TGTGCCAGCAGCTTAGAAGGGGGCCTTGAAAAACTGTTTTTT.

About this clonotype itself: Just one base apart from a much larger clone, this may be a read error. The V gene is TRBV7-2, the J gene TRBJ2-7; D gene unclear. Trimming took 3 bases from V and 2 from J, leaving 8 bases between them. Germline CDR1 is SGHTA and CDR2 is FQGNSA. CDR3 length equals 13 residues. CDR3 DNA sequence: TGTGCCAGCAGCTTTTTTGCAACCTACGAGCAGTACTTC. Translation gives CASSFFATYEQYF.

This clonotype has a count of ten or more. CDR3 sequence reads: CATRKTSGVNNEQFF. Written as DNA, the CDR3 is TGTGCCACCAGGAAGACTAGCGGGGTGAACAATGAGCAGTTCTTC. This chain uses TRBV15 with TRBJ2-1, with TRBD2 matching 11 bases. With V trimmed by 6 bases and J by 5 bases, 6 bases remained unmatched. The CDR3 has 15 amino acids. Germline V gene data show CDR1 as LNHNV and CDR2 as YYDKDF (reference sequence).

The chain's CDR3 is CSVATGGTYEQYF. In DNA form, the CDR3 reads TGCAGCGTTGCCACAGGGGGAACCTACGAGCAGTACTTC. The chain recombines TRBV29-1 with TRBJ2-7; 8 bases agree with TRBD1. V lost 4 bases to trimming and J lost 2 bases; unmatched junction nucleotides: 4. Germline values: CDR1 SQVTM, CDR2 ANQGSEA. The CDR3 extends over 13 amino acids.

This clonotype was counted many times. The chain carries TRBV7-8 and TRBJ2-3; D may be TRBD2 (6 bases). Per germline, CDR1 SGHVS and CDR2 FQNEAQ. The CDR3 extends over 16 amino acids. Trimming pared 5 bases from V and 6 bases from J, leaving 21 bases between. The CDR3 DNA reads TGTGCCAGCAGCCCAGTAGCAGGAGGGCCCTCTGATACGCAGTATTTT. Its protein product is CASSPVAGGPSDTQYF.

The CDR3, as DNA: TGCAGTGCTAGGAAAGCGGGAGGCACAGATACGCAGTATTTT. This gives the protein CSARKAGGTDTQYF. The V and J genes are TRBV20-1 and TRBJ2-3, with 8 nucleotides matching TRBD2. J was trimmed by 1 base and V by 3 bases; bases with no gene match: 3. Per the germline V gene, CDR1 is DFQATT and CDR2 is SNEGSKA (reference sequence). This CDR3 is built from 14 residues.

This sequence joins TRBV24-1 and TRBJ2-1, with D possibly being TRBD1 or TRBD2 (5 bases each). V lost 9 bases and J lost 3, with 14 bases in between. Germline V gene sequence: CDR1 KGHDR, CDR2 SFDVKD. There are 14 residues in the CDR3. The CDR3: CATGSRDHYNEQFF. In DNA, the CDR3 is TGTGCCACCGGAAGCCGGGACCACTACAATGAGCAGTTCTTC.

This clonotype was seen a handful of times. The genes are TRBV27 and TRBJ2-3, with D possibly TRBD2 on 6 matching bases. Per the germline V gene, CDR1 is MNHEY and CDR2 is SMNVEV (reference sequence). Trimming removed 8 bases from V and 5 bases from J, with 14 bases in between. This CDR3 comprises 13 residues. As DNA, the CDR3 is TGTGCCAGCGCGGGACCGGGTGGAGATACGCAGTATTTT. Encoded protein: CASAGPGGDTQYF.

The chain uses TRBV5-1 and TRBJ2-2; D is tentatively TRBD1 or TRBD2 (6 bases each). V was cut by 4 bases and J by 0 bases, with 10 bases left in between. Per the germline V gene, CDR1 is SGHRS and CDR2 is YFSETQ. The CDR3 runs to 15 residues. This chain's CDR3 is CASSQGTPNTGELFF. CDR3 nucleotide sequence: TGCGCCAGCAGCCAGGGGACTCCGAACACCGGGGAGCTGTTTTTT.

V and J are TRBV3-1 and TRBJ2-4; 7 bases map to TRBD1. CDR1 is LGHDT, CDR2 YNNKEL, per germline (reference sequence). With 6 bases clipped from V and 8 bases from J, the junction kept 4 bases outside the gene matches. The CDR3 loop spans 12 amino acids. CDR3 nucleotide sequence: TGTGCCAGCAGAGACAGGGAATACATTCAGTACTTC. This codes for CASRDREYIQYF.

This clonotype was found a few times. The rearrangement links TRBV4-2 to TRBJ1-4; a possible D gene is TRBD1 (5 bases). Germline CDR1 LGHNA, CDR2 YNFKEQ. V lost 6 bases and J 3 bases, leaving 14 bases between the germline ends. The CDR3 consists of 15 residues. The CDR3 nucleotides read TGTGCCAGCAGGTCAGGGCTAGGGTCTAATGAAAAACTGTTTTTT. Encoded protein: CASRSGLGSNEKLFF.

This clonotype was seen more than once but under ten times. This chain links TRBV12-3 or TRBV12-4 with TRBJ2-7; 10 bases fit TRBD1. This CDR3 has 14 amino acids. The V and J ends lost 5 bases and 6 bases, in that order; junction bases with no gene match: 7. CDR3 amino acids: CASSTPGTGVEQYF. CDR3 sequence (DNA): TGTGCCAGCAGTACCCCGGGGACAGGGGTCGAGCAGTACTTC.

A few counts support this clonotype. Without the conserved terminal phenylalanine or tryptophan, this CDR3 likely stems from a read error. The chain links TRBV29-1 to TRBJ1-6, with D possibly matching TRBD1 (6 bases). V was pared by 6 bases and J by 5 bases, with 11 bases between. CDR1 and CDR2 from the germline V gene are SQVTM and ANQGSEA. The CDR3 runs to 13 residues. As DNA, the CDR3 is TGCAGCGTAGCGGGACAAAATAATTCACCCCTCCACCTT. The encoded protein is CSVAGQNNSPLHL.

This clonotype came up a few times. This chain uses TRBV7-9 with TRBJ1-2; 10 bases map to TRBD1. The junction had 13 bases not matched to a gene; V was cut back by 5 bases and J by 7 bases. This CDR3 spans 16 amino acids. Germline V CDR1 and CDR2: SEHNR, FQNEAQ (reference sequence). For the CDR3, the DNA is TGTGCCAGCAGCCCCGGGACAGGGGTTTCGTTAGGTGGCTACACCTTC. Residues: CASSPGTGVSLGGYTF.

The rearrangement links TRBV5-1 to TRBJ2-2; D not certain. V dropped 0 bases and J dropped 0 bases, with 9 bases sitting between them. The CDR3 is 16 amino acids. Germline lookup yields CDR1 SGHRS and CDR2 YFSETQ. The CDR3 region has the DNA TGCGCCAGCAGCTTGGTTGCGTCTTCGAACACCGGGGAGCTGTTTTTT. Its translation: CASSLVASSNTGELFF. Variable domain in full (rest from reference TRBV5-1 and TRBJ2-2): KAGVTQTPRYLIKTRGQQVTLSCSPISGHRSVSWYQQTPGQGLQFLFEYFSETQRNKGNFPGRFSGRQFSNSRSEMNVSTLELGDSALYLCASSLVASSNTGELFFGEGSRLTVL.

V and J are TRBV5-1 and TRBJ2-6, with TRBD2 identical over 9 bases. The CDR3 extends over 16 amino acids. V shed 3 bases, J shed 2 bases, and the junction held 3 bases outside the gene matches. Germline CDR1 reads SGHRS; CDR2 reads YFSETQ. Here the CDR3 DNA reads TGCGCCAGCAGCTGGCCTAGCGGGGCTGGGGCCAACGTCCTGACTTTC. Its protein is CASSWPSGAGANVLTF.

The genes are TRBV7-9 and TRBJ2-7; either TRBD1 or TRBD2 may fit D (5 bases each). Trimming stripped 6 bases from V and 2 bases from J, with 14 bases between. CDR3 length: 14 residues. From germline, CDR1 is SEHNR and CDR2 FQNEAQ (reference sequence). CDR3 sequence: CASSVGDVPYEQYF. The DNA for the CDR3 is TGTGCCAGCAGTGTGGGGGACGTACCCTACGAGCAGTACTTC.

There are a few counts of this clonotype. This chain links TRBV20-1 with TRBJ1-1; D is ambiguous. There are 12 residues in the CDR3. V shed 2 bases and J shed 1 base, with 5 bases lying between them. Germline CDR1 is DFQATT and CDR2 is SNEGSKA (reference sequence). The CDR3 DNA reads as TGCAGTGCTAGACCGACGAACACTGAAGCTTTCTTT. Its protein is CSARPTNTEAFF.